The 21 T cell receptor beta chains below all came from one sample that was sequenced in a study of blood T cells in healthy people across ages. A sample-barcoded 5' primer and a J-beta primer mix were used in a second PCR of about 7 to 11 cycles. TCRdb fed the 5' RACE reads into MiXCR, producing one record per CDR3 protein. The sample includes about 1.5 million distinct CDR3 sequences, 40% to 50% of them seen just once. Sequenced input: blood. These receptors were taken from a young woman in good health.

In regard to this clonotype: An end of the junction differs from the germline gene, which may be a read error. The chain carries TRBV29-1 and TRBJ2-2; D remains ambiguous. Germline V gene sequence: CDR1 SQVTM, CDR2 ANQGSEA. This CDR3 region has 16 residues. The CDR3 spells CSVEGTQDSNAGELFF. The DNA for the CDR3 is TGCAGCGTTGAAGGCACTCAAGATTCGAACGCCGGGGAGCTGTTTTTT.

The chain has TRBV29-1 and TRBJ2-7; D unresolved. V lost 3 bases and J 4 bases, leaving 16 bases between the germline ends. Germline lookup yields CDR1 SQVTM and CDR2 ANQGSEA. This CDR3 is 14 amino acids long. The CDR3 DNA is TGCAGCGTTGAGGTCTGGACGGAGAGATACGAGCAGTACTTC. Translation: CSVEVWTERYEQYF.

As concerns this clonotype: The junction differs from germline at one of its ends, possibly a read error. The chain uses TRBV10-3 and TRBJ2-3; 15 nucleotides agree with TRBD2. The CDR3 is 19 residues long. The V gene's germline CDR1 is ENHRY and CDR2 SYGVKD. CDR3 residues: CASSRRTSGRAEGTDTQYF. CDR3 in DNA: TGTGCCAGCAGTAGGAGGACTAGCGGGAGGGCCGAGGGCACAGATACGCAGTATTTT.

This clonotype was counted many times. This chain uses TRBV7-9 with TRBJ2-3; the D is unclear. There are 12 residues in the CDR3. Germline V gives CDR1 SEHNR, CDR2 FQNEAQ (reference sequence). Trimming shortened V by 5 bases and J by 3 bases, and 6 bases separated the two germline ends. CDR3 in DNA: TGTGCCAGCAGCGCCAGAACAGATACGCAGTATTTT. Translated, it gives CASSARTDTQYF. Combining the CDR3 with reference TRBV7-9 and TRBJ2-3 gives the whole variable domain DTGVSQNPRHKITKRGQNVTFRCDPISEHNRLYWYRQTLGQGPEFLTYFQNEAQLEKSRLLSDRFSAERPKGSFSTLEIQRTEQGDSAMYLCASSARTDTQYFGPGTRLTVL.

This clonotype was observed a handful of times. The chain carries TRBV2 and TRBJ1-2, with D tentatively TRBD1 (5 bases). CDR1 and CDR2 from the germline V gene are SNHLY and FYNNEI. Trimming removed 3 bases at V and 7 bases at J, with 12 bases between. The CDR3 extends over 13 amino acids. The CDR3, as DNA: TGTGCCAGCAGTGACGGGCAGGGCGGTGGCTACACCTTC. This codes for CASSDGQGGGYTF.

This clonotype was counted only a few times. This chain connects TRBV7-2 to TRBJ2-1; D assignment may be TRBD1 or TRBD2 (5 bases each). The CDR3 contains 16 residues. Per germline, CDR1 SGHTA and CDR2 FQGNSA. V was cut by 0 bases and J by 7 bases, with 16 bases left in between. The CDR3 loop reads CASSLAGESSGNEQFF. The CDR3 DNA is TGTGCCAGCAGCTTAGCGGGGGAATCTTCCGGAAATGAGCAGTTCTTC. The whole variable domain, remainder taken from reference TRBV7-2 and TRBJ2-1, is GAGVSQSPSNKVTEKGKDVELRCDPISGHTALYWYRQSLGQGLEFLIYFQGNSAPDKSGLPSDRFSAERTGGSVSTLTIQRTQQEDSAVYLCASSLAGESSGNEQFFGPGTRLTVL.

The V and J genes are TRBV7-8 and TRBJ1-2; maybe TRBD1 (5 bases). This CDR3 is 14 amino acids long. The V end lost 5 bases, the J end lost 4 bases, and 14 bases lay between the germline ends. The V gene's germline CDR1 is SGHVS and CDR2 FQNEAQ. The chain's CDR3 is CASSPPGATYGYTF. The CDR3 DNA reads TGTGCCAGCAGCCCCCCCGGGGCGACCTATGGCTACACCTTC.

This clonotype was recorded many times. This chain connects TRBV20-1 to TRBJ2-7; a possible D gene is TRBD1 (6 bases). CDR3 length: 15 residues. Per germline, CDR1 DFQATT and CDR2 SNEGSKA (reference sequence). Trimming cost V 0 bases and J 5 bases, with 17 bases left between them. In nucleotides, the CDR3 is TGCAGTGCTAGAGAGTGGGGGCAGGGAAGGGACGAGCAGTACTTC. It is translated as CSAREWGQGRDEQYF.

The chain is built from TRBV6-1 and TRBJ1-1; maybe TRBD1 (5 bases). CDR1 and CDR2 from the germline V gene are MNHNS and SASEGT. The CDR3 consists of 12 residues. V lost 6 bases, J lost 11 bases, and 16 bases lay in between. The CDR3 DNA reads as TGTGCCAGCAGGGACACCCCTAGTAAGGCTTTCTTT. Amino acid sequence: CASRDTPSKAFF.

This clonotype was detected a few times. The chain has TRBV15 and TRBJ1-2, with TRBD1 as a possible D gene (6 bases). The ends were cut back, 0 bases at V and 6 bases at J, with 14 bases in the middle. Germline assignment: CDR1 LNHNV and CDR2 YYDKDF (reference sequence). The CDR3 extends over 15 amino acids. CDR3 bases: TGTGCCACCAGCAGAGATTCCCGGGGGGGCGATGGCTACACCTTC. It yields the protein CATSRDSRGGDGYTF.

The chain couples TRBV11-2 to TRBJ1-5, with D perhaps matching TRBD1 (5 bases). V lost 1 base to trimming and J lost 5 bases, with 9 bases between them. The germline V gene has CDR1 SGHAT and CDR2 FQNNGV. The CDR3 is 14 residues long. In nucleotides, the CDR3 is TGTGCCAGCAGCTTAGGGGGGAGGGATCAGCCCCAGCATTTT. The encoded protein is CASSLGGRDQPQHF.

The chain carries TRBV4-1 and TRBJ2-3; 12 bases agree with TRBD2. The V segment lost 3 bases and the J segment 3 bases; nucleotides outside the gene matches: 7. The CDR3 extends over 17 amino acids. Germline V lookup: CDR1 MGHRA, CDR2 YSYEKL. The CDR3 coding sequence is TGCGCCAGCAGCCATGCCCGGACTAGCGGGAAGACAGATACGCAGTATTTT. This sequence encodes CASSHARTSGKTDTQYF.

This clonotype was recorded many times. The chain has TRBV5-5 and TRBJ1-2, with no clear D. The CDR3 consists of 13 residues. In germline, CDR1 is SGHKS, CDR2 YYEKEE (reference sequence). Trimming removed 0 bases from V and 8 bases from J, with 11 bases in between. CDR3 coding DNA: TGTGCCAGCAGCTTGGGCGGGCTTTGGGGCTACACCTTC. It yields the protein CASSLGGLWGYTF.

The V call is TRBV10-3, the J call TRBJ2-5; 9 bases align to TRBD2. Near its end, the DNA agrees better with TRBJ2-7, so the J call may be wrong. The CDR3 covers 15 residues. From germline, CDR1 is ENHRY and CDR2 SYGVKD. The CDR3 DNA reads as TGTGCCATCAGTGGGGGGGTAGCGGGAGCGAACGAGCAGTACTTC. It encodes CAISGGVAGANEQYF.

This clonotype was counted a few times. CDR3 sequence (DNA): TGTGCCAGCGGACAGGGGGCTGGTGGCTACACCTTC. Translation gives CASGQGAGGYTF. This chain uses TRBV9 with TRBJ1-2, with TRBD1 matching 11 bases. Germline V gene lookup returns CDR1 SGDLS and CDR2 YYNGEE. Germline trimming cut 7 bases from V and 7 bases from J; bases unmatched to any gene: 3. This CDR3 is built from 12 residues.

This chain uses TRBV2 with TRBJ1-2, with 8 bases that match TRBD1. The V gene's germline CDR1 is SNHLY and CDR2 FYNNEI. Trimming at V came to 7 bases and at J to 4 bases, leaving 5 bases not matched to a gene. The CDR3 length is 13 residues. The CDR3 sequence: CASKTGDGYGYTF. CDR3 nucleotide sequence: TGTGCCAGCAAGACAGGGGACGGCTATGGCTACACCTTC.

V gene TRBV24-1 combines with J gene TRBJ2-3; D might be TRBD1 (6 bases). Germline V CDR1 and CDR2: KGHDR, SFDVKD. Trimming left V 3 bases short and J 6 bases short, with 21 bases between. The CDR3 has 17 amino acids. CDR3 protein: CATSDKLGQTRGDTQYF. CDR3 bases: TGTGCCACCAGTGATAAACTCGGACAGACCCGAGGGGATACGCAGTATTTT.

Concerning this clonotype itself: A much larger clone differs from this one at a single base, so this may be a read error. The rearrangement joins TRBV6-6 to TRBJ2-7; 9 positions agree with TRBD2. The germline CDR1 and CDR2 sequences are MNHNY and SVGAGI (reference sequence). V dropped 4 bases and J dropped 0; count of bases not matched to a gene: 7. The CDR3 covers 16 residues. DNA of the CDR3: TGTGCCAGCAGTTCCCGACGAGCGGGGGGCTCCTACGAGCAGTACTTC. Its protein product is CASSSRRAGGSYEQYF.

This clonotype was seen a few times. The CDR3 bases are TGTGCCAGCAGTTATTCAGGGGCATCCCGGGGCTACACCTTC. Amino acid sequence: CASSYSGASRGYTF. This chain connects TRBV6-5 to TRBJ1-2; a possible D gene is TRBD1 (6 bases). This CDR3 has 14 amino acids. CDR1 is MNHEY, CDR2 SVGAGI, per germline. Trimming stripped 3 bases from V and 8 bases from J, with 16 bases between.

The chain has TRBV9 and TRBJ1-1, with D unclear. This CDR3 has 13 residues. V was cut by 3 bases and J by 3 bases, with 9 bases left in between. Germline V lookup: CDR1 SGDLS, CDR2 YYNGEE. The DNA for the CDR3 is TGTGCCAGCAGCGCGCTAGCGGACACTGAAGCTTTCTTT. The encoded protein is CASSALADTEAFF. The complete variable domain, with remaining parts taken from reference TRBV9 and TRBJ1-1, reads DSGVTQTPKHLITATGQRVTLRCSPRSGDLSVYWYQQSLDQGLQFLIQYYNGEERAKGNILERFSAQQFPDLHSELNLSSLELGDSALYFCASSALADTEAFFGQGTRLTVV.

This clonotype showed up just once. V gene TRBV11-2 combines with J gene TRBJ2-5; D ambiguous. Germline CDR1 and CDR2: SGHAT and FQNNGV. There are 17 residues in the CDR3. Trimming pared 1 base from V and 11 bases from J, leaving 26 bases between. This chain's CDR3 is CASSLGANLRLYNEQYF. The CDR3 DNA is TGTGCCAGCAGCTTAGGTGCAAACCTCCGATTATACAATGAGCAGTACTTC.